This T cell receptor beta chain appears in the sequencing data of a study of CD8 T cells in Susac syndrome. Reverse transcription of about 0.5 to 1 ug RNA was performed with random hexamers. Each CDR3 protein gets one entry after TCRdb re-called the immunoSEQ multiplex PCR reads with MiXCR. The data hold roughly 190,000 distinct CDR3 sequences, with roughly nine tenths observed a single time. V was trimmed by 0 bases and J by 7 bases, leaving 10 bases between them. Germline V gene sequence: CDR1 GTSNPN, CDR2 SVGIG (reference sequence). The CDR3 spans 14 residues. A single count supports this clonotype. In blood CD8+ and CD4+ T cells, TCR beta underwent sequencing. All included Susac syndrome patients satisfied recently defined diagnostic criteria for definite or probable disease.

Sequencing was carried out using CD4+ T cells from PBMCs. This sequence was found in a human donor with Susac syndrome. V gene TRBV30 combines with J gene TRBJ1-6; a weak D match, TRBD1 (5 bases). The CDR3 protein is CAWSVGGGNSPLHF. The CDR3 region has the DNA TGTGCCTGGAGTGTCGGTGGGGGAAATTCACCCCTCCACTTT. The entire variable domain, with the rest obtained from reference TRBV30 and TRBJ1-6, is as follows: SQTIHQWPATLVQPVGSPLSLECTVEGTSNPNLYWYRQAAGRGLQLLFYSVGIGQISSEVPQNLSASRPQDRQFILSSKKLLLSDSGFYLCAWSVGGGNSPLHFGNGTRLTVT.